These 25 T cell receptor beta chains came from one sample sequenced in a study of metastatic and nonmetastatic thyroid tumors. From the PCR reads, TCRdb re-called clones with MiXCR. The table includes some 86,000 clones, 9.5% to 15% detected once. Each patient came to thyroid surgery without any prior treatment (of any kind). Sequenced: tumor tissue. These receptors were obtained from a female donor with papillary thyroid cancer or a benign thyroid nodule (not recorded which). Some clones in this sample may be carry-over from other donors' samples.

Comments on this clone: This may be a read error: a much more frequent sequence differs by one nucleotide. The V and J genes are TRBV10-1 and TRBJ2-6, with 9 bases identical to TRBD1. The CDR3 loop spans 19 amino acids. Germline CDR1 reads WNHNN; CDR2 reads SYGVQD (reference sequence). In DNA form, the CDR3 reads TGCGCCAGCAGTGAGCCTCCGGGACAGGGTGCCTCTCGGGCCAACGTCCTGACTTTC. Its protein product is CASSEPPGQGASRANVLTF.

At least ten counts were recorded for this clone. This chain connects TRBV7-3 to TRBJ2-3; the D is unclear. CDR1 is SGHTA and CDR2 is FQGTGA in the germline V gene. The CDR3 spans 13 residues. V lost 1 base and J 3 bases, leaving 5 bases between the germline ends. The CDR3: CASSLRRTDTQYF. The CDR3 nucleotides read TGTGCCAGCAGCTTAAGACGAACAGATACGCAGTATTTT.

This clone has at least ten counts. The chain joins TRBV15 to TRBJ2-7; 10 bases line up with TRBD1. The CDR3 is made up of 16 amino acids. V was clipped by 1 base and J by 6 bases; unmatched bases: 9. The germline gives CDR1 LNHNV, CDR2 YYDKDF (reference sequence). CDR3 sequence (DNA): TGTGCCACCAGCAGAGTAACGGGGACAGGGGTGCGCGAGCAGTACTTC. Translation gives CATSRVTGTGVREQYF.

This chain joins TRBV2 and TRBJ2-3, with D tentatively TRBD2 (6 bases). V gave up 1 base and J gave up 3 bases, with 11 bases separating them. The CDR3 contains 15 residues. Germline values: CDR1 SNHLY, CDR2 FYNNEI. The CDR3: CASSEVLAKTDTQYF. CDR3 sequence (DNA): TGTGCCAGCAGTGAAGTCCTAGCGAAAACAGATACGCAGTATTTT.

This clone was counted at least ten times. The gene calls are TRBV6-4 and TRBJ2-7; maybe TRBD2 (5 bases). CDR1 is MRHNA and CDR2 is SNTAGT in the germline V gene. The CDR3 runs to 11 residues. V lost 10 bases to trimming and J lost 8 bases, with 15 bases between them. This CDR3 reads CATAGLNKQYF. DNA for the CDR3: TGTGCCACTGCCGGACTGAATAAGCAGTACTTC.

This clone has just one count. The chain couples TRBV20-1 to TRBJ1-5; maybe TRBD1 (6 bases). V dropped 3 bases and J dropped 4 bases, with 16 bases sitting between them. The V gene's germline CDR1 is DFQATT and CDR2 SNEGSKA (reference sequence). This CDR3 is 15 amino acids long. In DNA form, the CDR3 reads TGCAGTGCTAGTTCGGGGGCGTATGTTAATCAGCCCCAGCATTTT. Protein sequence: CSASSGAYVNQPQHF.

The chain carries TRBV20-1 and TRBJ2-1; 8 bases map to TRBD2. V shed 2 bases, J shed 9 bases, and the junction held 18 bases outside the gene matches. The CDR3 is made up of 17 amino acids. Looked up from germline, CDR1 is DFQATT and CDR2 is SNEGSKA (reference sequence). This CDR3 is CSARYAGPGGSNSEQFF. CDR3 bases: TGCAGTGCTAGATACGCCGGGCCGGGAGGGTCTAACAGTGAGCAGTTCTTC.

This clone was detected many times. The J gene is TRBJ2-2, the V gene TRBV2; 14 bases are shared with TRBD2. CDR3 length: 17 amino acids. Germline V CDR1 and CDR2: SNHLY, FYNNEI. V lost 8 bases and J lost 5; bases outside the gene matches: 10. The CDR3, as DNA: TGTGCCAGCCCCCAGGGACTAGCGGGAGTCGGTACCGGGGAGCTGTTTTTT. Protein sequence: CASPQGLAGVGTGELFF.

This clone appeared a few times. A much bigger clone sits one base away, suggesting this may be a read error. This chain joins TRBV28 and TRBJ1-5; tentative D call: TRBD1 (6 bases). Looked up from germline, CDR1 is MDHEN and CDR2 is SYDVKM. Trimming cost V 4 bases and J 2 bases, with 18 bases left between them. CDR3 length: 17 residues. CDR3 DNA sequence: TGTGCCAGCAGTTCCCGACAGGTGTTAAGCGGCAATCAGCCCCAGCATTTT. Translated: CASSSRQVLSGNQPQHF.

This clone appeared a few times. Being one base from a much bigger clone, this may be a read error. The chain uses TRBV2 and TRBJ2-1; 7 bases are shared with TRBD1. Germline trimming cut 8 bases from V and 4 bases from J; bases unmatched to any gene: 5. Germline assignment: CDR1 SNHLY and CDR2 FYNNEI. This CDR3 has 13 amino acids. The CDR3 DNA is TGTGCCAGCGGTGGGGGACAGTACAATGAGCAGTTCTTC. This translates into CASGGGQYNEQFF.

This clone was observed at least ten times. The chain recombines TRBV9 with TRBJ1-4; D gene uncertain. The CDR3 runs 14 residues. Trimming stripped 0 bases from V and 3 bases from J, with 6 bases between. Germline V gene data show CDR1 as SGDLS and CDR2 as YYNGEE. The CDR3 DNA reads as TGTGCCAGCAGCGTAGATCTGGCTAATGAAAAACTGTTTTTT. Encoded protein: CASSVDLANEKLFF.

In regard to this clone: It may be a read error: a sequence one base away is much more abundant. The V and J genes are TRBV7-6 and TRBJ2-5; D ambiguous. V was trimmed by 1 base and J by 1 base, leaving 13 bases between them. Germline V gene sequence: CDR1 SGHVS, CDR2 FNYEAQ. The CDR3 consists of 16 residues. The CDR3 is CASSLVQSAAQETQYF. As DNA, the CDR3 is TGTGCCAGCAGCTTAGTCCAAAGTGCCGCCCAAGAGACCCAGTACTTC. The variable domain in full, with the rest retrieved from reference TRBV7-6 and TRBJ2-5, is GAGVSQSPRYKVTKRGQDVALRCDPISGHVSLYWYRQALGQGPEFLTYFNYEAQQDKSGLPNDRFSAERPEGSISTLTIQRTEQRDSAMYRCASSLVQSAAQETQYFGPGTRLLVL.

To note about this clone: A clone one base away is much larger, so this may be a read error. The sample contains more than one DNA sequence encoding this CDR3. The chain joins TRBV20-1 to TRBJ1-5, with D tentatively TRBD1 (5 bases). The V end was cut by 0 bases, the J end by 4 bases, with 13 bases between. Germline CDR1 reads DFQATT; CDR2 reads SNEGSKA (reference sequence). This CDR3 has 15 residues. CDR3 residues: CSARDVEGSNQPQHF. Written as DNA, the CDR3 is TGCAGTGCTAGAGATGTGGAGGGGTCAAATCAGCCCCAGCATTTT.

This clone was found many times. The chain joins TRBV3-1 to TRBJ2-7, with 10 bases matching TRBD2. The germline gives CDR1 LGHDT, CDR2 YNNKEL (reference sequence). The CDR3 extends over 15 amino acids. Trimming cost V 4 bases and J 0 bases; bases outside gene matches: 3. The CDR3 DNA follows: TGTGCCAGCAGCCCTGGACTAGCGGCCTCCTACGAGCAGTACTTC. Its translation is CASSPGLAASYEQYF.

This clone was observed at least ten times. The chain recombines TRBV5-1 with TRBJ1-2; D possibly corresponds to TRBD1 (5 bases). The CDR3 contains 16 residues. In germline, CDR1 is SGHRS, CDR2 YFSETQ. V lost 0 bases, J lost 0 bases, and 12 bases lay in between. The CDR3, as DNA: TGCGCCAGCAGCTTGGCTTTGACAGCCACTAACTATGGCTACACCTTC. Residues: CASSLALTATNYGYTF.

This chain uses TRBV11-2 with TRBJ2-1, with D possibly matching TRBD1 (6 bases). Trimming cost V 4 bases and J 5 bases, with 18 bases left between them. Germline lookup yields CDR1 SGHAT and CDR2 FQNNGV. This CDR3 has 16 residues. The CDR3 DNA sequence: TGTGCCAGCAGCTGGACCCGGGACACCTATCACAATGAGCAGTTCTTC. It encodes CASSWTRDTYHNEQFF.

For this clone: At one end the junction does not follow the germline gene, possibly because of a read error. The rearrangement links TRBV5-1 to TRBJ1-2, with 8 bases matching TRBD1. Germline loops: CDR1 SGHRS, CDR2 YFSETQ. CDR3 length: 16 residues. In nucleotides, the CDR3 is TGCTCCAGCAGCTTGGTGGATATCGGGACAGGTTATGGCTACACCTTC. It specifies CSSSLVDIGTGYGYTF.

At least ten counts were recorded for this clone. V usage is TRBV12-3 or TRBV12-4 and J usage is TRBJ1-2, with D maybe TRBD1 (6 bases). The CDR3 consists of 14 residues. V was clipped by 6 bases and J by 8 bases, with 19 bases between them. CDR3 sequence (DNA): TGTGCCAGCAGCCTTTTTTACACAGGGCGCGGCTACACCTTC. Protein: CASSLFYTGRGYTF.

This clone was seen only a few times. This may come from a read error, since a much larger clone is one base off. Other DNA variants within this sample encode the same CDR3. This chain uses TRBV12-3 or TRBV12-4 with TRBJ2-1; 13 nucleotides match TRBD2. Losses at the gene ends were 5 bases for V and 9 bases for J; bases not matched to a gene: 7. This CDR3 has 15 residues. CDR3 DNA sequence: TGTGCCAGCAGTCGACTAGCGGGAGGTCCGGGTGAGCAGTTCTTC. It encodes CASSRLAGGPGEQFF.

This clone was detected ten times or more. J is TRBJ2-7 and V is TRBV5-6, with no clear D. There are 13 residues in the CDR3. Trimming took off 0 bases at V and 5 bases at J, with 9 bases between the two ends. Germline values: CDR1 SGHDT, CDR2 YYEEEE. CDR3 protein: CASSLVSEDEQYF. The CDR3, as DNA: TGTGCCAGCAGCTTGGTTTCCGAGGACGAGCAGTACTTC.

Many counts were recorded for this clone. The chain carries TRBV20-1 and TRBJ2-5; D is unresolved. Trimming removed 1 base from V and 1 base from J, with 13 bases in between. The CDR3 has 15 amino acids. Looked up from germline, CDR1 is DFQATT and CDR2 is SNEGSKA (reference sequence). The CDR3: CSARVGSNIQETQYF. CDR3 coding DNA: TGCAGTGCTAGAGTGGGTTCTAACATCCAAGAGACCCAGTACTTC.

This clone has ten or more counts. This chain uses TRBV18 with TRBJ2-7, with D tentatively TRBD1 or TRBD2 (5 bases each). V lost 3 bases and J lost 3, with 15 bases in between. Germline CDR1 KGHSH, CDR2 LQKENI. This CDR3 region has 15 residues. The CDR3 loop is CASSPGTERNYEQYF. The CDR3 DNA reads TGTGCCAGCTCACCTGGGACGGAACGGAACTACGAGCAGTACTTC.

This clone occurred many times. The chain is built from TRBV12-3 or TRBV12-4 and TRBJ2-2; TRBD2 agrees at 7 bases. The CDR3 has 15 residues. V lost 5 bases to trimming and J lost 4 bases; unmatched junction nucleotides: 7. DNA of the CDR3: TGTGCCAGCAGTGTCGGCGGGAGTCCCACCGGGGAGCTGTTTTTT. As protein: CASSVGGSPTGELFF.

Here the CDR3 DNA reads TGCAGTGCTAGTTTAGTGGGAGCGGGTGAGCAGTTCTTC. Translated: CSASLVGAGEQFF. V usage is TRBV20-1 and J usage is TRBJ2-1, with D possibly matching TRBD2 (6 bases). Germline V gene lookup returns CDR1 DFQATT and CDR2 SNEGSKA (reference sequence). The germline V and J ends were trimmed by 3 bases and 9 bases, with 15 bases remaining between them. The CDR3 totals 13 residues.

The rearrangement joins TRBV5-1 to TRBJ2-1, with TRBD2 matching over 8 bases. Germline lookup yields CDR1 SGHRS and CDR2 YFSETQ. The CDR3 runs to 19 residues. With V trimmed by 7 bases and J by 0 bases, 18 bases remained unmatched. The CDR3 reads CASRGGGTSPPGSYNEQFF. The CDR3 region has the DNA TGCGCCAGCCGGGGGGGCGGGACTAGTCCACCAGGCTCCTACAATGAGCAGTTCTTC.